This T cell receptor (beta chain) comes out of a study of T cells in Graves' hyperthyroidism and ophthalmopathy. This clonotype appeared many times. There were TCR beta CDR3 regions amplified from RNA transcripts. First-round RT-PCR with HTBI primers amplified the TCR CDR3 region. TCRdb analysed the multiplex PCR reads with MiXCR anew, one entry per CDR3 protein. This sample has about half a million distinct CDR3 sequences, with 20% to 25% found just once. From germline, CDR1 is SGHRS and CDR2 YFSETQ. With V trimmed by 4 bases and J by 5 bases, 6 bases remained unmatched. This CDR3 contains 15 residues.

The chain carries TRBV5-1 and TRBJ2-2, with 9 positions matching TRBD1. The specimen sequenced was blood. This TCR derives from a man between 18 and 29 years old with Graves' hyperthyroidism. The CDR3 coding sequence is TGCGCCAGCAGCATCCGGGACAGGGTGACCGGGGAGCTGTTTTTT. Translating gives CASSIRDRVTGELFF.